The entry below gives a single TCR beta chain sequence along with its context. No cognate antigen has been identified for it. No clone much larger than this one lies a single base away; base qualities are absent. Library preparation employed the immunoSEQ multiplex PCR assay. DNA from the cultured, isolated CD4+ T cells was subjected to TCR beta CDR3 sequencing. From the authors' description of their analysis: Non-productive TCR sequences were removed, reads were trimmed to the CDR3 region, and CDR3s of at least 7 amino acids were retained. The MANAFEST web app was used to identify antigen-specific clonotypes by comparing expansion in peptide wells with expansion in reference cultures. To count as positive, a clone had to show expansion at FDR<0.05 compared with the reference and with all other wells, an odds ratio above 5, and a frequency above 0.1% in two replicate wells. A clonotype was defined as cross-reactive if the clonotype was significantly expanded both in SARS-CoV-2 spike wells and in at least one common cold coronavirus spike condition. CDR3 similarity was assessed by Levenshtein distance using the stringdist R package, and unrooted trees were constructed with ape in R 3.6.1. TCRdb obtained this table from immuneACCESS and retained in-frame rearrangements with V and J assigned. These tables miss some clones; where compared with another copy, unresolved V genes account for less than half of the shortfall, and the remainder is unexplained. The V and J calls and the clone size are those of that table, but D and trimming were determined from the DNA. For this sample there are some 22,000 clones; roughly 76% appear just once. The ten largest clonotypes hold 9.1% of the sample.

CDR3 length: 13 amino acids, cysteine to phenylalanine. Solely the CDR3 DNA is kept, with 39 bases framed from the first base. For CDR1 and CDR2, the germline V gene lists SNHLY and FYNNEI. V was cut back by 3 bases and J by 3 bases, leaving a gap of 7 bases between them. In the ViraFEST assay, PBMC were stimulated with viral peptide pools, and TCR sequencing was then used to find antigen-specific CD4+ T cell clonotypes based on their expansion. After 10 days of culture, CD4+ T cells were isolated with the EasySep CD4+ T cell isolation kit. Two doses of either the BNT162b2 or the mRNA-1273 mRNA SARS-CoV-2 vaccine were administered to participants. The absence of prior SARS-CoV-2 infection in healthy vaccine recipients was confirmed by negative nucleocapsid antibodies before and after vaccination. Some 2 million PBMC per well were cultured in IMDM with around 5.3% human AB serum, 9 to 10 IU/ml IL-2 and gentamicin, plus 10 ug/ml peptides. Half of the culture medium was replaced with fresh IL-2-containing medium on days 3 and 7. Each peptide stimulation condition was cultured in triplicate wells unless otherwise noted. PBMC were separated from whole blood using Ficoll-Paque Plus gradient centrifugation and were then either cryopreserved at -140C or used fresh. Overlapping peptide pools spanned the spike proteins of SARS-CoV-2 and the common cold coronaviruses HCoV-NL63, HCoV-OC43 and HCoV-229E. Genomic DNA was extracted from cultured CD4+ T cells with the QIAamp micro DNA kit.

This sample was taken from a study of vaccination effects on CD4 cells after COVID-19 (dated 2022 in TCRdb). Study-wide context: Across the study, the median time from the second dose to post-vaccine sampling was 72 days (range 14 to 241). SARS-CoV-2 spike-specific CD4+ TCR repertoires from before and after mRNA vaccination were compared in COVID-19 convalescent patients and in infection-naive vaccine recipients. A total of 9 to 11 COVID-19 convalescent patients and a handful of SARS-CoV-2-naive healthy vaccine recipients were included in the full study. Cultures from other donors in the study were sequenced using the Oncomine TCR Beta short-read assay on an Illumina iSeq 100. Overall results and qualifications from the work: Among healthy vaccine recipients, nearly all vaccine-induced clones were SARS-CoV-2 mono-reactive, and just 1 of 255 was cross-reactive with common cold coronaviruses. Only a small number of convalescent patients were included, and no early post-infection timepoints were available, which limited the study. Clones induced by infection and clones induced by vaccination both contracted markedly at late timepoints after vaccination, which fits with T cell responses waning over time.

The sequence joins TRBV2 to TRBJ2-3; no D gene call is confident. The source of this sequence is a human donor who received a COVID-19 vaccine. Here the sequenced sample was CD4+ T cells from PBMCs cultured with HCoV-229E spike peptides, taken after COVID-19 vaccination. The label giving this sample's cell subset or site can be read as: HCoV-229E spike overlapping peptide pool stimulation. CDR3 sequence: CASSEEYTDTQYF. The DNA is TGTGCCAGCAGTGAGGAGTATACAGATACGCAGTATTTT.